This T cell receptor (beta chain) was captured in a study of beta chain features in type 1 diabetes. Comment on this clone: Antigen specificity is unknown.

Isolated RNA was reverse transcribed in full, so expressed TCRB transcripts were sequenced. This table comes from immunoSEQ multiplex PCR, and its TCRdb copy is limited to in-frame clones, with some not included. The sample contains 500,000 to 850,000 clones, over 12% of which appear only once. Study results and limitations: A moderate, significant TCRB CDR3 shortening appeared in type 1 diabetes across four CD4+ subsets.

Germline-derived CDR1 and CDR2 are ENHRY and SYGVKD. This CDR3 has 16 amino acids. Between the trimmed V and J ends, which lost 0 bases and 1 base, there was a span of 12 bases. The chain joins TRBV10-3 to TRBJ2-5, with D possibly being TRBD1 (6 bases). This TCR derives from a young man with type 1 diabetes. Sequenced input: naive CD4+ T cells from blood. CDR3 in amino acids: CAISESPGVLQETQYF. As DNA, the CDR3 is TGTGCCATCAGTGAGTCGCCAGGGGTCCTCCAAGAGACCCAGTACTTC.